Listed here are 25 T cell receptor beta chains from one sample, sequenced in a study of regulatory T cells in long-lasting Graves disease. Stated time point: newly diagnosed GD, antithyroid drugs for less than 3 months. Isolated PBMC RNA provided the starting material for the TCR library. In building TCR beta libraries, iRepertoire HTBI primers were used together with Arm-PCR of CDR3 regions. TCRdb re-analysed the multiplex PCR reads in MiXCR, keeping a single row per CDR3 protein. The sample lists about 620,000 distinct CDR3 sequences, roughly 15% occurring once. Another study also made use of these data, one on T cells in Graves' hyperthyroidism and ophthalmopathy.

The source material was peripheral blood mononuclear cells (PBMCs), sampled at new diagnosis, from a patient treated with antithyroid drugs. The receptor source for this set is a woman in her thirties with Graves disease.

The chain links TRBV5-1 to TRBJ2-6; 8 bases are shared with TRBD2. This CDR3 is built from 16 residues. Germline CDR1 is SGHRS and CDR2 is YFSETQ. The J segment lost 4 bases and the V segment lost 4 bases, leaving 7 bases of the junction unmatched. The CDR3 loop reads CASSPAGGPGANVLTF. The CDR3 nucleotides are TGCGCCAGCAGCCCCGCGGGGGGACCCGGGGCCAACGTCCTGACTTTC.

Only a few counts were recorded for this clonotype. The V call is TRBV20-1, the J call TRBJ2-7, with a tentative D call TRBD2 (6 bases). CDR3 length: 17 residues. V lost 3 bases, J lost 3 bases, and 24 bases lay in between. The germline V gene has CDR1 DFQATT and CDR2 SNEGSKA (reference sequence). CDR3 in DNA: TGCAGTGCTAGTGGGTTAATAGCGGCTGACAGTCGCTACGAGCAGTACTTC. Translation: CSASGLIAADSRYEQYF.

As for this clonotype: Possible read error: a much larger clone is one base away. The chain recombines TRBV6-2 or TRBV6-3 with TRBJ1-2, with 11 bases that match TRBD1. After removal of 5 bases from V and 5 bases from J, the junction contained 10 bases not matched to a gene. Per germline, CDR1 MNHEY and CDR2 SVGEGT. CDR3 size: 16 residues. DNA of the CDR3: TGTGCCAGCAGTGAGGCCGGGACAGGGGGTTTATATGGCTACACCTTC. Translated: CASSEAGTGGLYGYTF.

The V gene is TRBV12-3 or TRBV12-4, the J gene TRBJ1-1; 7 nucleotides line up with TRBD1. The CDR3 covers 15 residues. Germline trimming cut 8 bases from V and 1 base from J; bases unmatched to any gene: 10. The CDR3 loop is CASGHPGQANTEAFF. Written as DNA, the CDR3 is TGTGCCAGCGGCCACCCCGGACAGGCGAACACTGAAGCTTTCTTT.

This chain uses TRBV2 with TRBJ1-6; D is ambiguous. Trimming removed 8 bases from V and 1 base from J, with 9 bases in between. The CDR3 extends over 14 amino acids. Germline CDR1 reads SNHLY; CDR2 reads FYNNEI. CDR3 DNA: TGTGCCAGCGGCCGGGATTCCTATAATTCACCCCTCCACTTT. Amino acids: CASGRDSYNSPLHF.

There are many counts of this clonotype. This rearrangement joins TRBV28 to TRBJ2-7; 9 nucleotides line up with TRBD1. Germline CDR1 MDHEN, CDR2 SYDVKM. CDR3 length equals 14 residues. V shed 3 bases, J shed 4 bases, and the junction held 4 bases outside the gene matches. CDR3 coding DNA: TGTGCCAGCAGTTTTGGGACAGGGAGGTACGAGCAGTACTTC. This encodes CASSFGTGRYEQYF.

This chain uses TRBV6-5 with TRBJ2-1; TRBD1 matches at 9 bases. From germline, CDR1 is MNHEY and CDR2 SVGAGI. The CDR3 has 14 residues. Trimming at V came to 4 bases and at J to 3 bases, leaving 1 base not matched to a gene. In DNA form, the CDR3 reads TGTGCCAGCAGTTCGACAGGGGGCTACAATGAGCAGTTCTTC. It specifies CASSSTGGYNEQFF.

The gene calls are TRBV18 and TRBJ2-7; 10 bases are shared with TRBD2. CDR3 length equals 18 residues. With 0 bases clipped from V and 5 bases from J, the junction kept 13 bases outside the gene matches. CDR1 and CDR2 (germline): KGHSH, LQKENI. The CDR3 DNA reads TGTGCCAGCTCACCACCGGGTTTTACTAGCGGGATTACCAACGAGCAGTACTTC. Its translation: CASSPPGFTSGITNEQYF.

J is TRBJ2-3 and V is TRBV29-1; TRBD2 matches 11 bases. V gave up 4 bases and J gave up 4 bases; unmatched junction bases: 13. Germline V gene data show CDR1 as SQVTM and CDR2 as ANQGSEA. This CDR3 is built from 17 residues. This chain's CDR3 is CSVALGGLAGGPDTQYF. CDR3 nucleotide sequence: TGCAGCGTTGCTTTGGGGGGGCTAGCGGGAGGCCCAGATACGCAGTATTTT.

This chain uses TRBV30 with TRBJ1-2, with D possibly TRBD1 on 6 matching bases. This CDR3 comprises 15 residues. Germline CDR1 GTSNPN, CDR2 SVGIG (reference sequence). Trimming cost V 3 bases and J 5 bases, with 19 bases left between them. The CDR3 nucleotides are TGTGCCTGGAGCATTATGCCAGGGGCCGAGTATGGCTACACCTTC. This encodes CAWSIMPGAEYGYTF.

V usage is TRBV29-1 and J usage is TRBJ1-2; no firm D call. Trimming removed 4 bases from V and 8 bases from J, with 11 bases in between. The CDR3 extends over 11 amino acids. From germline, CDR1 is SQVTM and CDR2 ANQGSEA. In nucleotides, the CDR3 is TGCAGCGTTGGGGTTCTCGGGGGCTACACCTTC. Its protein product is CSVGVLGGYTF. The whole variable domain, filled in from reference TRBV29-1 and TRBJ1-2, reads SAVISQKPSRDICQRGTSLTIQCQVDSQVTMMFWYRQQPGQSLTLIATANQGSEATYESGFVIDKFPISRPNLTFSTLTVSNMSPEDSSIYLCSVGVLGGYTFGSGTRLTVV.

This clonotype occurred a few times. The chain has TRBV12-3 or TRBV12-4 and TRBJ2-1; D is perhaps TRBD1 (5 bases). The CDR3 contains 16 residues. Trimming removed 6 bases at V and 6 bases at J, with 21 bases between. CDR3: CASSKLAGNMGNEQFF. In DNA, the CDR3 is TGTGCCAGCAGCAAATTGGCAGGGAATATGGGCAATGAGCAGTTCTTC.

J is TRBJ2-3 and V is TRBV20-1, with 7 bases fitting TRBD2. In germline, CDR1 is DFQATT, CDR2 SNEGSKA (reference sequence). The CDR3 runs to 15 residues. Trimming cost V 0 bases and J 4 bases; bases outside gene matches: 7. The CDR3 DNA reads TGCAGTGCTAGAGACGGGCGGGAGTACGCAGATACGCAGTATTTT. Translated: CSARDGREYADTQYF.

On this clonotype itself: Germline is not matched at one junction end, which may reflect a read error. The J gene is TRBJ2-5, the V gene TRBV3-1; D is uncertain. Per germline, CDR1 LGHDT and CDR2 YNNKEL (reference sequence). The CDR3 extends over 14 amino acids. For the CDR3, the DNA is TGTGCCAGCAGCCAGGTGGAGACTCAAGAGGCCCAGTACTTC. Translated, it gives CASSQVETQEAQYF.

The chain is built from TRBV30 and TRBJ2-1; D gene ambiguous. The CDR3 consists of 15 residues. The germline V and J ends were trimmed by 0 bases and 0 bases, with 9 bases remaining between them. The germline V gene has CDR1 GTSNPN and CDR2 SVGIG (reference sequence). CDR3 nucleotides: TGTGCCTGGAGTGTGAGCTCTGGCTCCTACAATGAGCAGTTCTTC. Encoded protein: CAWSVSSGSYNEQFF.

This clonotype came up a few times. The V and J genes are TRBV2 and TRBJ2-1; 14 nucleotides agree with TRBD2. V was pared by 6 bases and J by 7 bases, with 2 bases of the junction left unmatched. The CDR3 contains 14 residues. Germline lookup yields CDR1 SNHLY and CDR2 FYNNEI. The CDR3 sequence: CASRGLAGANEQFF. CDR3 bases: TGTGCCAGCAGGGGACTAGCGGGAGCTAATGAGCAGTTCTTC.

This clonotype was detected ten times or more. The V call is TRBV18, the J call TRBJ2-1, with a tentative D call TRBD2 (5 bases). Germline V gene sequence: CDR1 KGHSH, CDR2 LQKENI. The CDR3 is made up of 15 amino acids. Trimming shortened V by 0 bases and J by 5 bases, and 11 bases separated the two germline ends. CDR3 sequence: CASSPPGPGNNEQFF. As DNA, the CDR3 is TGTGCCAGCTCACCACCTGGTCCCGGGAACAATGAGCAGTTCTTC.

The genes are TRBV20-1 and TRBJ2-7, with a possible D match to TRBD1 (6 bases). This CDR3 region has 14 residues. The V end was cut by 3 bases, the J end by 3 bases, with 15 bases between. CDR1 is DFQATT and CDR2 is SNEGSKA in the germline V gene (reference sequence). The CDR3 spells CSARVPGHIYEQYF. The CDR3 DNA sequence: TGCAGTGCTAGGGTGCCGGGACATATCTACGAGCAGTACTTC.

This clonotype was observed at least ten times. This chain connects TRBV28 to TRBJ2-3; possible D gene TRBD2, 6 bases. Deletions cut 3 bases from V and 1 base from J, with 11 bases between. The CDR3 is made up of 15 amino acids. Germline V gives CDR1 MDHEN, CDR2 SYDVKM. CDR3 DNA sequence: TGTGCCAGCAGTTTTTCGGCTAGCGGCACAGATACGCAGTATTTT. Its translation: CASSFSASGTDTQYF.

This clonotype appeared a few times. This rearrangement joins TRBV11-1 to TRBJ2-1; D is undetermined. The CDR3 has 17 amino acids. From germline, CDR1 is SGHAT and CDR2 FQDESV (reference sequence). Trimming stripped 5 bases from V and 0 bases from J, with 17 bases between. CDR3 loop: CASSKSPQTSSYNEQFF. The CDR3, as DNA: TGTGCCAGCAGCAAAAGTCCCCAAACGAGCTCCTACAATGAGCAGTTCTTC.

With respect to this clonotype: A far larger clone is just one base off, so this is likely a read error. V is TRBV2 and J is TRBJ2-3, with 9 bases that match TRBD1. The DNA end lines up better with TRBJ2-1; the J call may be wrong. CDR1 is SNHLY, CDR2 FYNNEI, per germline. The CDR3 sequence is 15 residues long. The CDR3 protein is CASSVGGTGKGEQFF. CDR3 bases: TGTGCCAGCAGTGTCGGCGGGACAGGGAAGGGTGAGCAGTTCTTC.

In its sample, this clonotype was seen many times. The V and J genes are TRBV6-2 or TRBV6-3 and TRBJ2-2; no reliable D call. Trimming removed 6 bases from V and 2 bases from J, with 1 base in between. Germline values: CDR1 MNHEY, CDR2 SVGEGT. The CDR3 runs 11 residues. The CDR3, as DNA: TGTGCCAGCAGAAACACCGGGGAGCTGTTTTTT. This translates into CASRNTGELFF.

This clonotype was detected many times. The chain combines TRBV5-5 with TRBJ2-7; D is undetermined. With 0 bases removed from V and 2 bases from J, the gap between germline ends came to 15 bases. The length of the CDR3 is 16 residues. Germline assignment: CDR1 SGHKS and CDR2 YYEKEE (reference sequence). CDR3 region: CASSLAARSQTYEQYF. CDR3 nucleotides: TGTGCCAGCAGCTTGGCCGCCCGGAGCCAGACCTACGAGCAGTACTTC.

At least ten counts were recorded for this clonotype. This sequence joins TRBV24-1 and TRBJ2-3; no definite D call. With 5 bases removed from V and 0 bases from J, the gap between germline ends came to 17 bases. Germline V gives CDR1 KGHDR, CDR2 SFDVKD. CDR3 length: 17 residues. DNA of the CDR3: TGTGCCACCAGTGGCTCGAGGTCAGCGTCTAGCACAGATACGCAGTATTTT. Protein sequence: CATSGSRSASSTDTQYF.

This clonotype was detected only a few times. The chain has TRBV30 and TRBJ1-1; a weak D match, TRBD1 (5 bases). Trimming pared 3 bases from V and 2 bases from J, leaving 13 bases between. The V gene's germline CDR1 is GTSNPN and CDR2 SVGIG (reference sequence). This CDR3 is 14 amino acids long. The CDR3 reads CAWRPRGLNTEAFF. The CDR3 nucleotides read TGTGCCTGGAGGCCGAGGGGACTAAACACTGAAGCTTTCTTT. Full variable domain (missing parts from reference TRBV30 and TRBJ1-1): SQTIHQWPATLVQPVGSPLSLECTVEGTSNPNLYWYRQAAGRGLQLLFYSVGIGQISSEVPQNLSASRPQDRQFILSSKKLLLSDSGFYLCAWRPRGLNTEAFFGQGTRLTVV.